The 12 T cell receptor beta chains reported below all come from one sample, sequenced in a study of OX40 agonist ivuxolimab in advanced cancers. Data came from immunoSEQ multiplex PCR; TCRdb stores just in-frame clones and leaves some out. The table records under 100,000 clones, 80% to 90% of them present only once. Material: CD4+ or CD8+ T cells sorted from blood, obtained in a trial of the OX40 agonist ivuxolimab. Source of these receptors: an adult with an advanced solid tumor such as melanoma, head and neck, liver or kidney cancer.

The gene calls are TRBV5-1 and TRBJ2-5; 10 bases match TRBD1. The CDR3 loop spans 14 amino acids. V lost 6 bases to trimming and J lost 5 bases; unmatched junction nucleotides: 7. Germline assignment: CDR1 SGHRS and CDR2 YFSETQ. This CDR3 is CASTQTGGRETQYF. CDR3 bases: TGCGCCAGCACGCAGACAGGGGGCCGGGAGACCCAGTACTTC.

This clone was detected a few times. The chain has TRBV6-1 and TRBJ1-6; D not certain. Trimming shortened V by 3 bases and J by 14 bases, and 17 bases separated the two germline ends. Germline loops: CDR1 MNHNS, CDR2 SASEGT. The CDR3 covers 14 residues. Here the CDR3 reads CASSDSAASWALHF. As DNA, the CDR3 is TGTGCCAGCAGTGATTCGGCAGCTTCGTGGGCCCTCCACTTT.

This rearrangement joins TRBV4-2 to TRBJ1-2; D remains ambiguous. The CDR3 has 13 residues. V was shortened by 1 base and J by 2 bases, with 5 bases between the two germline ends. The germline CDR1 and CDR2 sequences are LGHNA and YNFKEQ. CDR3 DNA: TGTGCCAGCAGCCAAGTCGGGAACTATGGCTACACCTTC. Amino acids: CASSQVGNYGYTF.

The chain couples TRBV5-1 to TRBJ1-2; TRBD1 is a possible D gene (5 bases). Trimming removed 4 bases from V and 5 bases from J, with 15 bases in between. Germline lookup yields CDR1 SGHRS and CDR2 YFSETQ. This CDR3 is 14 amino acids long. This chain's CDR3 is CASSPLPGDYGYTF. For the CDR3, the DNA is TGCGCCAGCAGCCCACTGCCGGGGGATTATGGCTACACCTTC.

CDR3 coding DNA: TGCGCCAGCAGCCAAGAGGGGCAGGTTTCTAACTATGGCTACACCTTC. Translation gives CASSQEGQVSNYGYTF. This rearrangement joins TRBV4-1 to TRBJ1-2; D is perhaps TRBD1 (5 bases). Trimming removed 0 bases at V and 0 bases at J, with 11 bases between. Germline CDR1 and CDR2: MGHRA and YSYEKL. This CDR3 has 16 residues.

The chain recombines TRBV5-1 with TRBJ2-6; D gene unclear. This CDR3 has 17 amino acids. Per the germline V gene, CDR1 is SGHRS and CDR2 is YFSETQ. The V end was cut by 3 bases, the J end by 4 bases, with 17 bases between. CDR3: CASSSGPSIAGANVLTF. The CDR3 coding sequence is TGCGCCAGCAGCTCCGGTCCCTCAATAGCCGGGGCCAACGTCCTGACTTTC.

The V call is TRBV10-3, the J call TRBJ2-7, with D maybe TRBD1 (6 bases). The germline V and J ends were trimmed by 6 bases and 6 bases, with 15 bases remaining between them. The CDR3 is made up of 13 amino acids. Germline CDR1 and CDR2: ENHRY and SYGVKD. The CDR3 sequence: CAISVNPGAEQYF. The CDR3 nucleotides read TGTGCCATCAGCGTTAACCCAGGGGCCGAGCAGTACTTC.

The chain carries TRBV18 and TRBJ1-2, with 7 bases identical to TRBD1. The J segment lost 6 bases and the V segment lost 3 bases, leaving 4 bases of the junction unmatched. CDR1 and CDR2 (germline): KGHSH, LQKENI. The CDR3 is 13 residues long. The CDR3: CASSPGQANGYTF. DNA of the CDR3: TGTGCCAGCTCACCCGGACAGGCGAATGGCTACACCTTC.

This sequence joins TRBV20-1 and TRBJ1-3, with unresolved D. Germline CDR1 and CDR2: DFQATT and SNEGSKA (reference sequence). The length of the CDR3 is 10 residues. In DNA form, the CDR3 reads TGCGCAGTACCAGGCAACACCATATATTTT. This gives the protein CAVPGNTIYF.

V and J are TRBV19 and TRBJ2-3; D possibly corresponds to TRBD1 (6 bases). Germline lookup yields CDR1 LNHDA and CDR2 SQIVND (reference sequence). CDR3 size: 17 residues. Trimming cost V 1 base and J 2 bases, with 16 bases left between them. In nucleotides, the CDR3 is TGTGCCAGTAGTATAGTGTTGGCACAGGGCTTCACAGATACGCAGTATTTT. Protein sequence: CASSIVLAQGFTDTQYF. Using reference TRBV19 and TRBJ2-3 for the parts outside the CDR3, the full variable domain is DGGITQSPKYLFRKEGQNVTLSCEQNLNHDAMYWYRQDPGQGLRLIYYSQIVNDFQKGDIAEGYSVSREKKESFPLTVTSAQKNPTAFYLCASSIVLAQGFTDTQYFGPGTRLTVL.

The rearrangement uses TRBV29-1 and TRBJ2-1, with TRBD1 as a possible D gene (5 bases). Germline-derived CDR1 and CDR2 are SQVTM and ANQGSEA. Trimming removed 7 bases from V and 8 bases from J, with 15 bases in between. The CDR3 covers 12 residues. Here the CDR3 DNA reads TGCAGCGCCCGCCCTGGCAGGGATGAGCAGTTCTTC. This sequence encodes CSARPGRDEQFF.

The CDR3 protein is CASSLNNGAYEQYF. For the CDR3, the DNA is TGCGCCAGCAGCTTGAACAACGGGGCCTACGAGCAGTACTTC. The chain is built from TRBV5-1 and TRBJ2-7, with D possibly being TRBD2 (5 bases). V shed 1 base and J shed 2 bases, with 10 bases lying between them. This CDR3 has 14 residues. Germline CDR1 and CDR2: SGHRS and YFSETQ.